This TCR beta chain was recorded in a study of CD8+CD57+ T cells in acquired aplastic anemia. Study-wide results and caveats: Overlap between patients and controls comprised some 31 CD8+ CDR3 sequences.

To note about this clonotype: The target antigen is unknown.

It was genomic DNA that served as the template for profiling TCR beta VDJ and CDR3. TCRdb reprocessed the reads via MiXCR and lists one record per CDR3 protein. Of approximately 81,000 distinct CDR3 sequences in the sample, roughly half are singletons; the top ten hold over 50%. The source is a human donor in good health, serving as a control. The sequenced sample consisted of sorted CD4+, CD8+, or CD8+CD57+ T cells (not recorded which) from PBMCs.

The CDR3 DNA is TGTGCCAGCAGCCCACAGGGGGCGCGGCTGTTCGGGGAGACCCAGTACTTC. It translates to CASSPQGARLFGETQYF. This chain uses TRBV11-1 with TRBJ2-5; 9 bases map to TRBD1. The V segment lost 5 bases and the J segment 5 bases; nucleotides outside the gene matches: 15. The CDR3 spans 17 residues. Germline values: CDR1 SGHAT, CDR2 FQDESV (reference sequence).